The rows below give T cell receptor beta chains drawn from one sample of a study of blood T cell repertoires in COVID-19. Sequenced by immunoSEQ multiplex PCR; TCRdb stores in-frame clones only, minus some. The sample has some 220,000 clones, around 80% seen once. Sequencing was done on a sample of peripheral blood. Source of these receptors: a woman in her 70s with acute or convalescent COVID-19. CDR3s include the opening cysteine and the closing phenylalanine or tryptophan. Fields, in order: J gene, V gene, D gene, clone size, CDR3 DNA, CDR3 protein. D genes are given only for firm matches. A row's size may be missing; if present it is once, few, many or a size class.

TRBJ2-3	TRBV20-1	TRBD1	.	TGCAGTGCTAGTCGCCCGGGACAGGGTCGCACAGATACGCAGTATTTT	CSASRPGQGRTDTQYF
TRBJ2-5	TRBV12-5	.	.	TGTGCTAGTGGTTTGGGCGGAGAGACCCAGTACTTC	CASGLGGETQYF
TRBJ1-5	TRBV10-3	.	.	TGTGCCATCCAGGGGAGCGTGAATCAGCCCCAGCATTTT	CAIQGSVNQPQHF
TRBJ2-5	TRBV7-2	.	.	TGTGCCAGCAGCTTAGTGGGGAGAGAGACCCAGTACTTC	CASSLVGRETQYF
TRBJ2-1	TRBV5-4	.	.	TGTGCCAGCAGCTTTATGGGGGGGCCCAATGAGCAGTTCTTC	CASSFMGGPNEQFF
TRBJ2-3	TRBV12-3/TRBV12-4	TRBD1	.	TGTGCCAGCAGTTTAACAGGGGGCACGCAGTATTTT	CASSLTGGTQYF
TRBJ2-3	TRBV29-1	TRBD1	.	TGCAGCGTTGAAGAAGCCGGGACAGGGGTTAGCACAGATACGCAGTATTTT	CSVEEAGTGVSTDTQYF
TRBJ1-6	TRBV12-5	.	few	TGTGCTAGTGTCGACGGGGGGTCCCATCGTAATTCACCCCTCCACTTT	CASVDGGSHRNSPLHF
TRBJ2-2	TRBV5-1	.	.	TGCGCCAGCAGCTCCGGGACTCCGAACACCGGGGAGCTGTTTTTT	CASSSGTPNTGELFF
TRBJ2-2	TRBV7-8	TRBD1	.	TGTGCCAGCAGCTATTTGACAGGGGGCGGGACCGGGGAGCTGTTTTTT	CASSYLTGGGTGELFF
TRBJ2-7	TRBV5-1	.	.	TGCGCCAGCAGCTTGTTACAGGGGGGGACCTACGAGCAGTACTTC	CASSLLQGGTYEQYF
TRBJ1-2	TRBV15	.	once	TGTGCCACCAGCCCTGACACAAACTATGGCTACACCTTC	CATSPDTNYGYTF
TRBJ2-7	TRBV2	.	once	TGTGCCAGCAGTGAGGCAGACTACGAGCAGTACTTC	CASSEADYEQYF
TRBJ1-5	TRBV30	.	.	TGTGCCTGGGGGGGGGTTAATAGCAATCAGCCCCAGCATTTT	CAWGGVNSNQPQHF
TRBJ2-3	TRBV10-3	.	.	TGTGCCATCAGTGAGTCCCCGTCAGGGAGCACAGATACGCAGTATTTT	CAISESPSGSTDTQYF
TRBJ1-4	TRBV5-1	.	.	TGCGCCAGCAGCTTGGTCGGTCCTAGCGGGGAAAAACTGTTTTTT	CASSLVGPSGEKLFF
TRBJ2-1	TRBV20-1	TRBD1	.	TGCAGTGCTAGAGATCGGACAGGTCAGTTCTTC	CSARDRTGQFF
TRBJ1-4	TRBV6-1	.	.	TGTGCCAGCAGTGAATGGGGGGCTAATGAAAAACTGTTTTTT	CASSEWGANEKLFF
TRBJ2-7	TRBV5-1	TRBD1	.	TGCGCCAGCAGCGCGGGACAGGGGGTCGGCGAGCAGTACTTC	CASSAGQGVGEQYF
TRBJ2-7	TRBV7-7	TRBD1	.	TGTGCCAGCAGCGAGAGATGGGACAGGGGATGGGACGAGCAGTACTTC	CASSERWDRGWDEQYF
TRBJ2-1	TRBV19	.	.	TGTGCCAGTAGTAAGTTTAGCTCCTACAATGAGCAGTTCTTC	CASSKFSSYNEQFF
TRBJ2-7	TRBV6-5	TRBD1	.	TGTGCCAGCAGTTACCGGGACAGCCCCGCGTACGAGCAGTACTTC	CASSYRDSPAYEQYF